This is a list of T cell receptor beta chains from one sample in a study of molecular identifiers for immune sequencing clone quantification. TCRdb reprocessed the PCR reads with MiXCR, giving one entry per CDR3 protein. This sample has under 650,000 distinct CDR3 sequences; 15% to 20% occur once, and the top ten carry around 0.9%. The specimen was naive CD8+ T cells from blood, with Jurkat cell RNA spiked in. All receptors derive from a human donor in good health. Some libraries in this study had Jurkat cell RNA spiked in. Each CDR3 is given with its conserved first and last residue. The order of the fields is clone size, D gene, J gene, V gene, CDR3 DNA, CDR3 protein. A D gene is named only where the DNA matches it firmly. The size field is filled for only some rows; it gives once, few, many or a size class.

>many|NA|TRBJ1-1|TRBV10-3
TGTGCCATCAGTGAGGGCAGTACAAACACTGAAGCTTTCTTT
CAISEGSTNTEAFF
>NA|NA|TRBJ1-5|TRBV30
TGTGCCTGGAGGGACGGATCTTACACAGATACGCAGCATTTT
CAWRDGSYTDTQHF
>many|NA|TRBJ1-2|TRBV7-2
TGTGCCAGCAGTCAAATTAACGAGCTGCTCGCCTATGGCTACACCTTC
CASSQINELLAYGYTF
>few|NA|TRBJ2-7|TRBV12-3/TRBV12-4
TGTGCCAGCAGTTCCGACAGAAGACCCTCCTACGAGCAGTACTTC
CASSSDRRPSYEQYF
>few|NA|TRBJ2-7|TRBV4-1
TGCGCCAGCAGCCAAGTTCCAGGGGCGCCGGACTACGAGCAGTACTTC
CASSQVPGAPDYEQYF
>NA|NA|TRBJ1-5|TRBV28
TGTGCCAGCAGTTTATTGAGTACGGACGATCAGCCCCGGCATTTT
CASSLLSTDDQPRHF
>many|NA|TRBJ2-7|TRBV5-4
TGTGCCAGCAGCTTGGAGCCGGGACCCGCCGAGCAGTACTTC
CASSLEPGPAEQYF
>NA|TRBD1|TRBJ2-7|TRBV2
TGTGCCAGCATGCGGGGACAGGGGGCCTACGAGCAGTACTTC
CASMRGQGAYEQYF
>NA|NA|TRBJ2-7|TRBV5-1
TGCGCCAGCAGCCTACAGGGTAACGAGCAGTACTTC
CASSLQGNEQYF
>many|TRBD1|TRBJ1-2|TRBV28
TGTGCCAGCAGTCTCGCCCCAGACAGGGGAAACTATGGCTACACCTTC
CASSLAPDRGNYGYTF
>many|NA|TRBJ2-7|TRBV20-1
TGCAGTGCTAGTTTGCTTCAGACAGTCGGGTACGAGCAGTACTTC
CSASLLQTVGYEQYF
>many|NA|TRBJ2-4|TRBV6-5
TGTGCCAGCAGTTACTCGTATAGGGACACCAAAAACATTCAGTACTTC
CASSYSYRDTKNIQYF
>NA|NA|TRBJ2-5|TRBV20-1
TGCAGTGCTAGAGCCGGAGAGACCCAGTACTTC
CSARAGETQYF
>few|NA|TRBJ2-5|TRBV12-5
TGTGCTAGTGGTTTTCGGGCAGGCTTCCAAGAGACCCAGTACTTC
CASGFRAGFQETQYF
>many|NA|TRBJ2-7|TRBV2
TGTGCCAGCCGAGCGTCCCCTGAACCAATTTACGAGCAGTACTTC
CASRASPEPIYEQYF
>many|TRBD1|TRBJ2-3|TRBV19
TGTGCCAGTACCCTGACAGGGGCAGATACGCAGTATTTT
CASTLTGADTQYF
>many|NA|TRBJ2-5|TRBV28
TGTGCCAGCAGTTTAGGGGGCGGGCCCCAGTACTTC
CASSLGGGPQYF
>many|TRBD1|TRBJ2-5|TRBV29-1
TGCAGCTCCTGGACAGGGAGCCCGGAAGAGACCCAGTACTTC
CSSWTGSPEETQYF